What follows is one T cell receptor beta chain and its context. Its antigen is undetermined. Produced via immunoSEQ multiplex PCR; TCRdb's table is partial and in-frame only. The sample has some 500,000 clones, roughly 95% seen once. The data derive from a study of shared clonotypes between healthy human individuals. Study-wide findings and caveats: Generation probability values for non-shared clonotypes were lower than those for clonotypes shared by all four donors.

The sequence was obtained from a woman in her 30s in good health. Sequencing used naive CD4+ T cells sorted from blood. Stated subset: CD45RA+ positively selected.

CDR3 region: CASSLTTGSYEQYF. CDR3 bases: TGCGCCAGCAGCTTGACGACAGGTTCCTACGAGCAGTACTTC. The V gene is TRBV5-1, the J gene TRBJ2-7; maybe TRBD1 (6 bases). Between the trimmed V and J ends, which lost 1 base and 1 base, there was a span of 9 bases. CDR1 and CDR2 from the germline V gene are SGHRS and YFSETQ. The CDR3 is 14 residues long.